These 27 T cell receptor beta chains share one sample of origin, sequenced in a study of identical twins. In TCRdb, the 5' RACE reads were re-called with MiXCR into one record per CDR3 protein. Of 1.5 million to 2 million distinct CDR3 sequences listed, less than 40% are singletons. Material for sequencing was cord blood. The receptor set was obtained from a newborn girl in good health.

This clonotype was detected only a few times. This CDR3 is CASSLASGVTGELFF. Written as DNA, the CDR3 is TGTGCCAGCAGTTTAGCTAGCGGGGTCACCGGGGAGCTGTTTTTT. This sequence joins TRBV27 and TRBJ2-2; 9 bases agree with TRBD2. This CDR3 region has 15 residues. Germline trimming cut 2 bases from V and 4 bases from J; bases unmatched to any gene: 2. Germline CDR1 and CDR2: MNHEY and SMNVEV (reference sequence).

The rearrangement links TRBV3-1 to TRBJ2-3; D is perhaps TRBD1 (6 bases). V was shortened by 4 bases and J by 6 bases, with 26 bases between the two germline ends. CDR1 and CDR2 (germline): LGHDT, YNNKEL (reference sequence). CDR3 length: 18 residues. The CDR3, as DNA: TGTGCCAGCAGCCGTAAAGCACCGGGACACCGCATCTCCGATACGCAGTATTTT. Translation: CASSRKAPGHRISDTQYF.

This clonotype turned up a few times. This chain links TRBV10-2 with TRBJ2-3, with 10 bases matching TRBD1. The CDR3 spans 18 residues. Germline CDR1 is WSHSY and CDR2 is SAAADI. Trimming cost V 6 bases and J 0 bases; bases outside gene matches: 12. In nucleotides, the CDR3 is TGCGCCAGCAGGAGGGTGGGGACAGGGGTATCTAGCACAGATACGCAGTATTTT. It translates to CASRRVGTGVSSTDTQYF.

This chain uses TRBV6-6 with TRBJ2-3; 7 nucleotides agree with TRBD1. Germline loops: CDR1 MNHNY, CDR2 SVGAGI (reference sequence). The CDR3 is 16 amino acids. V shed 4 bases and J 2 bases; nucleotides not matched to a gene: 9. The CDR3 bases are TGTGCCAGCAGTTCCTGGGCACAGGGGTCCACAGATACGCAGTATTTT. Its translation: CASSSWAQGSTDTQYF.

This clonotype has a handful of counts. The chain is built from TRBV25-1 and TRBJ1-2; TRBD1 aligns across 8 bases. Looked up from germline, CDR1 is MGHDK and CDR2 is SYGVNS. Trimming removed 3 bases from V and 3 bases from J; junction bases left unmatched: 6. The CDR3 totals 15 residues. The CDR3 DNA is TGTGCCAGCAGTGATTTAGACAGGGGTGACTATGGCTACACCTTC. Protein sequence: CASSDLDRGDYGYTF.

Ten or more counts support this clonotype. The chain employs TRBV10-3 and TRBJ2-7; 7 nucleotides line up with TRBD1. This CDR3 is built from 14 residues. Germline-derived CDR1 and CDR2 are ENHRY and SYGVKD. Unmatched junction bases numbered 6, after V lost 4 bases and J lost 3 bases. CDR3 protein: CAISAAGGSYEQYF. CDR3 coding DNA: TGTGCCATCAGTGCGGCAGGGGGAAGCTACGAGCAGTACTTC.

Comments on this clonotype: A much larger clone lies one base from this, so it may be a read error. J is TRBJ2-6 and V is TRBV4-2, with a possible D match to TRBD1 (5 bases). The CDR3 has 17 residues. In germline, CDR1 is LGHNA, CDR2 YNFKEQ. For the CDR3, the DNA is TGTGCCGGCAGCCAAGATCTAGGGGATACTGGGGCCAACGTCCTGACTTTC. This encodes CAGSQDLGDTGANVLTF.

The rearrangement links TRBV5-1 to TRBJ2-7; 7 nucleotides agree with TRBD1. The germline V gene has CDR1 SGHRS and CDR2 YFSETQ. The length of the CDR3 is 15 residues. V dropped 4 bases and J dropped 2; count of bases not matched to a gene: 9. DNA of the CDR3: TGCGCCAGCAGCCTAAACCGGGACAGCGCCTACGAGCAGTACTTC. It codes for CASSLNRDSAYEQYF.

The rearrangement joins TRBV18 to TRBJ1-4; 8 bases match TRBD1. The V gene's germline CDR1 is KGHSH and CDR2 LQKENI. The CDR3 runs to 16 residues. V shed 0 bases and J 5 bases; nucleotides not matched to a gene: 5. As DNA, the CDR3 is TGTGCCAGCTCACCACCGATTACAGGGGGGAATGAAAAACTGTTTTTT. Protein product: CASSPPITGGNEKLFF.

This chain uses TRBV2 with TRBJ2-2; possible D gene TRBD2, 7 bases. The CDR3 loop spans 16 amino acids. Germline V gene data show CDR1 as SNHLY and CDR2 as FYNNEI. The germline V and J ends were trimmed by 4 bases and 3 bases, with 15 bases remaining between them. CDR3 sequence reads: CASSARGAGYTGELFF. In nucleotides, the CDR3 is TGTGCCAGCAGTGCCCGGGGGGCGGGGTACACCGGGGAGCTGTTTTTT.

The chain carries TRBV9 and TRBJ2-3; 7 bases are a match to TRBD2. The J segment lost 3 bases and the V segment lost 3 bases, leaving 10 bases of the junction unmatched. CDR3 length equals 16 residues. Germline V CDR1 and CDR2: SGDLS, YYNGEE. The CDR3 DNA reads TGTGCCAGCAGCGGCCAACTAGCGTCGGCTACAGATACGCAGTATTTT. It encodes CASSGQLASATDTQYF. The whole variable domain, filled in from reference TRBV9 and TRBJ2-3, reads DSGVTQTPKHLITATGQRVTLRCSPRSGDLSVYWYQQSLDQGLQFLIQYYNGEERAKGNILERFSAQQFPDLHSELNLSSLELGDSALYFCASSGQLASATDTQYFGPGTRLTVL.

J is TRBJ2-4 and V is TRBV27; 9 bases fit TRBD1. The CDR3 extends over 17 amino acids. Germline values: CDR1 MNHEY, CDR2 SMNVEV (reference sequence). V lost 4 bases, J lost 0 bases, and 7 bases stayed unmatched. In DNA, the CDR3 is TGTGCCAGCAGTTCCCGGACAGGGGCGTTAGCCAAAAACATTCAGTACTTC. Protein product: CASSSRTGALAKNIQYF.

The chain recombines TRBV9 with TRBJ2-7; TRBD1 aligns across 10 bases. This CDR3 contains 15 residues. Germline trimming cut 0 bases from V and 4 bases from J; bases unmatched to any gene: 4. Germline CDR1 reads SGDLS; CDR2 reads YYNGEE. CDR3 residues: CASSVGTGGLYEQYF. CDR3 nucleotide sequence: TGTGCCAGCAGCGTAGGGACAGGGGGTTTATACGAGCAGTACTTC.

This clonotype showed up just a few times. The chain has TRBV7-2 and TRBJ2-5, with unresolved D. In germline, CDR1 is SGHTA, CDR2 FQGNSA. The V and J ends lost 1 base and 7 bases respectively, with 16 bases between them. The length of the CDR3 is 15 residues. DNA of the CDR3: TGTGCCAGCAGCTTAGAAGGACGGACGATGGGGACCCAGTACTTC. Protein product: CASSLEGRTMGTQYF. The whole variable domain, remainder taken from reference TRBV7-2 and TRBJ2-5, is GAGVSQSPSNKVTEKGKDVELRCDPISGHTALYWYRQSLGQGLEFLIYFQGNSAPDKSGLPSDRFSAERTGGSVSTLTIQRTQQEDSAVYLCASSLEGRTMGTQYFGPGTRLLVL.

This clonotype has ten or more counts. The chain has TRBV29-1 and TRBJ2-7; D remains ambiguous. This CDR3 comprises 11 residues. Trimming removed 6 bases from V and 0 bases from J, with 6 bases in between. Looked up from germline, CDR1 is SQVTM and CDR2 is ANQGSEA. The CDR3 loop reads CSVGLSYEQYF. The CDR3 DNA sequence: TGCAGCGTCGGCCTCTCCTACGAGCAGTACTTC.

The chain employs TRBV19 and TRBJ1-2; no firm D call. CDR1 LNHDA and CDR2 SQIVND come from the germline V gene (reference sequence). V lost 3 bases and J 5 bases, leaving 7 bases between the germline ends. This CDR3 region has 12 residues. The CDR3 DNA sequence: TGTGCCAGTAGTATTACAGCTTATGGCTACACCTTC. It specifies CASSITAYGYTF.

Worth noting for this clonotype: A read error may account for a junction end that differs from germline. The chain uses TRBV6-5 and TRBJ2-3, with TRBD1 matching 9 bases. The CDR3 totals 14 residues. Looked up from germline, CDR1 is MNHEY and CDR2 is SVGAGI. CDR3 amino acids: CVSSNRGRTDTQYF. DNA for the CDR3: TGTGTCAGCAGTAACAGGGGGCGGACAGATACGCAGTATTTT.

In this sample, this clonotype turned up many times. The chain couples TRBV4-2 to TRBJ2-1; 8 nucleotides line up with TRBD2. The CDR3 sequence is 15 residues long. Per germline, CDR1 LGHNA and CDR2 YNFKEQ. The V segment lost 0 bases and the J segment 4 bases; nucleotides outside the gene matches: 2. This chain's CDR3 is CASSQEIAGYNEQFF. CDR3 in DNA: TGTGCCAGCAGCCAAGAAATAGCGGGGTACAATGAGCAGTTCTTC.

This clonotype was recorded at least ten times. As DNA, the CDR3 is TGTGCCAGCAGTTTGTTACGTGGGGATACGCAGTATTTT. It translates to CASSLLRGDTQYF. This sequence joins TRBV3-1 and TRBJ2-3; D unresolved. The CDR3 is 13 residues long. Germline assignment: CDR1 LGHDT and CDR2 YNNKEL (reference sequence). V was trimmed by 6 bases and J by 6 bases, leaving 13 bases between them.

The chain has TRBV4-2 and TRBJ2-1; 13 bases are a match to TRBD2. The V gene end was trimmed by 7 bases and the J gene end by 5 bases; junction bases not matched to a gene: 2. This CDR3 has 14 residues. Germline V gene sequence: CDR1 LGHNA, CDR2 YNFKEQ. Written as DNA, the CDR3 is TGTGCCAGCATCGGGACTAGCGGGGACAATGAGCAGTTCTTC. Residues: CASIGTSGDNEQFF.

This clonotype was recorded a few times. The rearrangement uses TRBV6-2 or TRBV6-3 and TRBJ2-3; D perhaps matches TRBD1 (6 bases). CDR1 MNHEY and CDR2 SVGEGT come from the germline V gene. V lost 7 bases and J 2 bases, leaving 13 bases between the germline ends. The CDR3 is 14 residues long. The CDR3 DNA reads as TGTGCCAGCATTGGGGGACATCTCACAGATACGCAGTATTTT. The encoded protein is CASIGGHLTDTQYF.

The rearrangement joins TRBV7-2 to TRBJ2-3; no reliable D call. The V end was cut by 5 bases, the J end by 1 base, with 16 bases between. Looked up from germline, CDR1 is SGHTA and CDR2 is FQGNSA. This CDR3 comprises 16 residues. CDR3 protein: CASSRNRLQGTDTQYF. CDR3 nucleotides: TGTGCCAGCAGCCGGAACAGACTCCAAGGCACAGATACGCAGTATTTT.

The rearrangement joins TRBV5-1 to TRBJ2-1, with TRBD1 matching over 11 bases. The J call may not be correct, given that the DNA end is closer to TRBJ2-7. CDR1 and CDR2 (germline): SGHRS, YFSETQ. CDR3 length: 18 amino acids. The CDR3 spells CASSLWTGGARSYNEQYF. For the CDR3, the DNA is TGCGCCAGCAGCTTATGGACAGGGGGCGCCCGCTCCTACAATGAGCAGTACTTC.

The rearrangement links TRBV12-3 or TRBV12-4 to TRBJ2-5, with a tentative D call TRBD1 (5 bases). This CDR3 is 13 amino acids long. The germline V and J ends were trimmed by 7 bases and 1 base, with 10 bases remaining between them. CDR3 in DNA: TGTGCCAGCACGGGCAGGGTCCAAGAGACCCAGTACTTC. This sequence encodes CASTGRVQETQYF.

This clonotype is a singleton in its sample. The chain is built from TRBV20-1 and TRBJ1-1, with no clear D. From germline, CDR1 is DFQATT and CDR2 SNEGSKA (reference sequence). This CDR3 region has 14 residues. V was cut by 4 bases and J by 0 bases, with 12 bases left in between. CDR3 DNA: TGCAGTGCTAATCGAGGGTCGATGAACACTGAAGCTTTCTTT. Residues: CSANRGSMNTEAFF.

V and J are TRBV7-8 and TRBJ1-2; TRBD1 might be the D (5 bases). This CDR3 has 14 amino acids. Germline V gene data show CDR1 as SGHVS and CDR2 as FQNEAQ. Trimming took off 3 bases at V and 5 bases at J, with 13 bases between the two ends. The CDR3, as DNA: TGTGCCAGCAGCTTTCCCGGGACGATGTATGGCTACACCTTC. Amino acid sequence: CASSFPGTMYGYTF.

Note on this clonotype: One end of the junction does not line up with germline, which may come from a read error. This rearrangement joins TRBV27 to TRBJ2-3; D is tentatively TRBD1 or TRBD2 (5 bases each). This CDR3 contains 13 residues. Germline loops: CDR1 MNHEY, CDR2 SMNVEV (reference sequence). The CDR3 sequence is CASSWSSTGTQYF. The CDR3 coding sequence is TGTGCCAGCAGTTGGTCTAGCACAGGTACGCAGTATTTT.